Below, 21 T cell receptor beta chains from the same sample are listed, as sequenced in a study of vaccination and CD4 T cells after COVID-19. Time point here: late sampling 161 to 241 days after vaccination in a few convalescent patients. MiXCR, applied by TCRdb to the PCR reads, yields one record per CDR3 protein. Of 25,000 to 35,000 distinct CDR3 sequences in the sample, approximately 49% were seen once. Sequenced here: CD4+ T cells from blood, sampled about 7 months after SARS-CoV-2 vaccination. These receptors were collected from a human donor who had recovered from COVID-19.

The chain employs TRBV11-1 and TRBJ2-5; D tentatively fits TRBD1 or TRBD2 (5 bases each). The CDR3 extends over 13 amino acids. In germline, CDR1 is SGHAT, CDR2 FQDESV (reference sequence). Trimming removed 6 bases from V and 6 bases from J, with 14 bases in between. The CDR3, as DNA: TGTGCCAGCAGGACAGACCGGGGAAAGACCCAGTACTTC. Protein product: CASRTDRGKTQYF.

The rearrangement uses TRBV6-2 or TRBV6-3 and TRBJ2-2; D remains unclear. In germline, CDR1 is MNHEY, CDR2 SVGEGT. The V end lost 0 bases, the J end lost 5 bases, and 7 bases lay between the germline ends. The CDR3 consists of 14 residues. CDR3 nucleotides: TGTGCCAGCAGTTACTCGAGAGGTACCGGGGAGCTGTTTTTT. It is translated as CASSYSRGTGELFF.

The chain has TRBV19 and TRBJ2-7; TRBD1 is a possible D gene (5 bases). The V and J ends lost 3 bases and 2 bases respectively, with 11 bases between them. The CDR3 loop spans 14 amino acids. Looked up from germline, CDR1 is LNHDA and CDR2 is SQIVND (reference sequence). CDR3 bases: TGTGCCAGTAGTATTTTAAGGGGTCCCTACGAGCAGTACTTC. It specifies CASSILRGPYEQYF.

A few counts support this clonotype. The V and J genes are TRBV20-1 and TRBJ2-2; TRBD2 might be the D (6 bases). The CDR3 runs 16 residues. V lost 1 base to trimming and J lost 2 bases, with 14 bases between them. Germline CDR1 reads DFQATT; CDR2 reads SNEGSKA (reference sequence). CDR3 protein: CSARGSLGLNTGELFF. As DNA, the CDR3 is TGCAGTGCTAGAGGGTCGCTGGGACTCAACACCGGGGAGCTGTTTTTT.

V and J are TRBV20-1 and TRBJ2-5; 14 positions agree with TRBD2. Trimming cost V 1 base and J 1 base; bases outside gene matches: 26. CDR1 is DFQATT, CDR2 SNEGSKA, per germline (reference sequence). The CDR3 length is 24 residues. The CDR3 sequence: CSARAPRFWVEGTSGSFFQETQYF. The CDR3 region has the DNA TGCAGTGCTAGAGCCCCCCGTTTTTGGGTCGAAGGGACTAGCGGGAGTTTTTTCCAAGAGACCCAGTACTTC.

Of note for this clonotype: Relative to the germline gene, one junction end is altered; a read error may explain this. The chain recombines TRBV7-2 with TRBJ2-7; weak D call: TRBD2 (6 bases). The CDR3 is made up of 13 amino acids. CDR1 and CDR2 from the germline V gene are SGHTA and FQGNSA. The DNA for the CDR3 is TGTGCCAGCAGCTTGGAGGGGCGCGGGATCAAATTCTTC. This translates into CASSLEGRGIKFF.

The chain couples TRBV6-1 to TRBJ1-6; 7 bases match TRBD1. The CDR3 length is 14 residues. The V gene's germline CDR1 is MNHNS and CDR2 SASEGT. The V segment lost 8 bases and the J segment 7 bases; nucleotides outside the gene matches: 8. The CDR3 region is CASWTGRLNSPLHF. The DNA of the CDR3 is TGTGCCAGCTGGACAGGCCGATTGAATTCACCCCTCCACTTT.

The chain couples TRBV6-4 to TRBJ2-1, with 12 nucleotides matching TRBD2. V was clipped by 3 bases and J by 4 bases; unmatched bases: 4. Germline assignment: CDR1 MRHNA and CDR2 SNTAGT. CDR3 size: 16 residues. The CDR3 here is CASSDLAGGEYNEQFF. The CDR3 DNA reads as TGTGCCAGCAGTGATCTAGCGGGAGGGGAATACAATGAGCAGTTCTTC.

This clonotype showed up just a few times. The V call is TRBV29-1, the J call TRBJ1-5; a weak D match, TRBD1 (6 bases). The CDR3 consists of 13 residues. V lost 5 bases and J lost 10, with 18 bases in between. Germline lookup yields CDR1 SQVTM and CDR2 ANQGSEA. The CDR3 DNA reads TGCAGCGTTCCTGACAGGCCCCTTGACCCCCAGCATTTT. It translates to CSVPDRPLDPQHF. Based on the CDR3 plus reference TRBV29-1 and TRBJ1-5, the full variable domain is SAVISQKPSRDICQRGTSLTIQCQVDSQVTMMFWYRQQPGQSLTLIATANQGSEATYESGFVIDKFPISRPNLTFSTLTVSNMSPEDSSIYLCSVPDRPLDPQHFGDGTRLSIL.

This clonotype has a handful of counts. The chain is built from TRBV7-2 and TRBJ1-2; a possible D gene is TRBD1 (5 bases). The CDR3 is made up of 15 amino acids. V was trimmed by 1 base and J by 1 base, leaving 10 bases between them. Germline values: CDR1 SGHTA, CDR2 FQGNSA. CDR3 bases: TGTGCCAGCAGCTTAGTCCGGGGGGATAACTATGGCTACACCTTC. Protein sequence: CASSLVRGDNYGYTF.

This clonotype has a handful of counts. This chain joins TRBV20-1 and TRBJ2-2, with D unclear. Trimming took 0 bases from V and 1 from J, leaving 12 bases between them. Germline V gives CDR1 DFQATT, CDR2 SNEGSKA (reference sequence). There are 16 residues in the CDR3. This chain's CDR3 is CSARDWVSMNTGELFF. DNA of the CDR3: TGCAGTGCTAGAGATTGGGTGTCTATGAACACCGGGGAGCTGTTTTTT.

The chain carries TRBV27 and TRBJ1-1; D gene unclear. Germline V gene data show CDR1 as MNHEY and CDR2 as SMNVEV (reference sequence). The CDR3 totals 14 residues. Trimming removed 3 bases from V and 4 bases from J, with 12 bases in between. The CDR3 reads CASSFKRELTEAFF. DNA of the CDR3: TGTGCCAGCAGTTTTAAAAGGGAACTCACTGAAGCTTTCTTT.

This clonotype appeared a few times. The rearrangement uses TRBV6-1 and TRBJ2-7; 11 nucleotides align to TRBD2. Germline-derived CDR1 and CDR2 are MNHNS and SASEGT. The CDR3 loop spans 16 amino acids. Trimming at V came to 3 bases and at J to 9 bases, leaving 13 bases not matched to a gene. In DNA, the CDR3 is TGTGCCAGCAGTGACCAAGGGGGGCTAGCGGGAGGTATGCAGTACTTC. It specifies CASSDQGGLAGGMQYF.

A note on this clonotype: Given the absence of the conserved phenylalanine or tryptophan at the CDR3 end, a read error is likely. V and J are TRBV15 and TRBJ2-5, with TRBD1 matching over 7 bases. The CDR3 has 15 amino acids. V shed 2 bases, J shed 1 base, and the junction held 4 bases outside the gene matches. In germline, CDR1 is LNHNV, CDR2 YYDKDF (reference sequence). In DNA, the CDR3 is TGTGCCACCAGCAGAAAAACAGGGGCCCAAGAGACCCAGTACCTC. This gives the protein CATSRKTGAQETQYL.

This clonotype has a handful of counts. The chain couples TRBV7-2 to TRBJ2-2; TRBD2 is a possible D gene (6 bases). CDR1 SGHTA and CDR2 FQGNSA come from the germline V gene. This CDR3 has 16 residues. The V gene lost 1 base and the J gene lost 7 bases, with 16 bases spanning the gap. CDR3 sequence (DNA): TGTGCCAGCAGCTTAGGGGGGGAACTAGCTAACGGGGAGCTGTTTTTT. It yields the protein CASSLGGELANGELFF.

In this sample, this clonotype turned up once. This chain uses TRBV12-5 with TRBJ1-1, with TRBD1 as a possible D gene (6 bases). Germline CDR1 is LGHNT and CDR2 is FRNRAP. V gave up 6 bases and J gave up 3 bases, with 17 bases separating them. This CDR3 spans 15 amino acids. The CDR3 nucleotides are TGTGCTAGTGGCAATATCGGGGGCGAGGACACTGAAGCTTTCTTT. Translation gives CASGNIGGEDTEAFF.

CDR3 in DNA: TGTGCCAGCAGTTACCAGGGACCACCCTACGAGCAGTACTTC. Its translation is CASSYQGPPYEQYF. V and J are TRBV6-5 and TRBJ2-7; D is tentatively TRBD1 or TRBD2 (5 bases each). This CDR3 region has 14 residues. Deletions cut 2 bases from V and 2 bases from J, with 10 bases between. CDR1 is MNHEY and CDR2 is SVGAGI in the germline V gene.

In its sample, this clonotype was seen a few times. The V and J genes are TRBV7-8 and TRBJ1-5, with D possibly TRBD1 on 5 matching bases. The germline gives CDR1 SGHVS, CDR2 FQNEAQ. This CDR3 is built from 15 residues. Trimming took 5 bases from V and 3 from J, leaving 14 bases between them. Here the CDR3 DNA reads TGTGCCAGCAGCCCCGGGACGGGATACAATCAGCCCCAGCATTTT. This sequence encodes CASSPGTGYNQPQHF.

V usage is TRBV20-1 and J usage is TRBJ1-2; D not resolved. The CDR3 is 11 residues long. V lost 2 bases and J 6 bases, leaving 7 bases between the germline ends. Germline-derived CDR1 and CDR2 are DFQATT and SNEGSKA (reference sequence). The CDR3 DNA reads TGCAGTGCTAGACTGAGGCATGGCTACACCTTC. Translating gives CSARLRHGYTF.

The genes are TRBV12-3 or TRBV12-4 and TRBJ1-2; no definite D call. This CDR3 is 12 amino acids long. Trimming shortened V by 5 bases and J by 0 bases, and 4 bases separated the two germline ends. The CDR3 DNA reads TGTGCCAGCAGTAGATCTAACTATGGCTACACCTTC. This codes for CASSRSNYGYTF.

This clonotype was recorded only once. CDR3: CASRAWASGGTDTQYF. Here the CDR3 DNA reads TGCGCCAGCAGGGCTTGGGCCAGCGGAGGAACAGATACGCAGTATTTT. This chain uses TRBV4-3 with TRBJ2-3; a possible D gene is TRBD2 (5 bases). Per germline, CDR1 LGHNA and CDR2 YSLEER. V was clipped by 6 bases and J by 3 bases, with 19 bases between them. This CDR3 spans 16 amino acids.